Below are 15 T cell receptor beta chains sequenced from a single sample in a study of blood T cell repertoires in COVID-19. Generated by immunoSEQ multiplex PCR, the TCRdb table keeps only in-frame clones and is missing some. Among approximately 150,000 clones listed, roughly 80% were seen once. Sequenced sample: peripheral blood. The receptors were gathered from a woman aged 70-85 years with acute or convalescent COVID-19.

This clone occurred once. The chain's CDR3 is CASSSSSGTGTQYF. Here the CDR3 DNA reads TGTGCCAGCAGCTCCTCTAGCGGGACGGGGACCCAGTACTTC. The V call is TRBV7-2, the J call TRBJ2-5; 9 nucleotides agree with TRBD2. The junction had 7 bases not matched to a gene; V was cut back by 4 bases and J by 7 bases. Germline values: CDR1 SGHTA, CDR2 FQGNSA. The CDR3 loop spans 14 amino acids.

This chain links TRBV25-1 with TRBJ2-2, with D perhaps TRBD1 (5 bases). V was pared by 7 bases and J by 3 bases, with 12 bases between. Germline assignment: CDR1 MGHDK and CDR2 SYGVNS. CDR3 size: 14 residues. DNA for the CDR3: TGTGCCAGCATGACCAGGGAACACACCGGGGAGCTGTTTTTT. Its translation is CASMTREHTGELFF.

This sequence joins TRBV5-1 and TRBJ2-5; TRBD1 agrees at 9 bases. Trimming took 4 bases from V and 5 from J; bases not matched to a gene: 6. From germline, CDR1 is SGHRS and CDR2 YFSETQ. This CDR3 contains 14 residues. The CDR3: CASSPGQGRETQYF. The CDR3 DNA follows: TGCGCCAGCAGCCCTGGACAGGGGCGGGAGACCCAGTACTTC.

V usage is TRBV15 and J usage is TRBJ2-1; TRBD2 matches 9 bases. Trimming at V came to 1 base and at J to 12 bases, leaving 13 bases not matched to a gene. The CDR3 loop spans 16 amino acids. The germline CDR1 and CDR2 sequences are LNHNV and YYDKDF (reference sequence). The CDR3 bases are TGTGCCACCAGCAGAGCAGGTACAGCGGGGGGTGTTGGGCAGTTCTTC. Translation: CATSRAGTAGGVGQFF.

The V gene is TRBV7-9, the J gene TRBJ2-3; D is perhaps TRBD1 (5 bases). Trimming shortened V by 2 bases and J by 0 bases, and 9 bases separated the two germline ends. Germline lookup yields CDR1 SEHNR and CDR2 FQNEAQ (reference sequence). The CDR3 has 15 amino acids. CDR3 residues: CASSLWGRSTDTQYF. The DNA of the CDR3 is TGTGCCAGCAGCTTATGGGGCAGAAGCACAGATACGCAGTATTTT.

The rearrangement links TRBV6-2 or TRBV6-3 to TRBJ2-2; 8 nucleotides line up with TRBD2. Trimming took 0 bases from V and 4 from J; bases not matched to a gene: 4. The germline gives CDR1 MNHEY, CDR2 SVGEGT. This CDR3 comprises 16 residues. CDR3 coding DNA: TGTGCCAGCAGTTACTCGGTTAGCGGGATCACCGGGGAGCTGTTTTTT. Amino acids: CASSYSVSGITGELFF.

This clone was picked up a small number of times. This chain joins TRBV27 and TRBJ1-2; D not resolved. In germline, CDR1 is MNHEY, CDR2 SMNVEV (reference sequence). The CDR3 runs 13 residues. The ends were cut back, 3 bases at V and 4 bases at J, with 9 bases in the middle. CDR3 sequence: CASSFPGGYGYTF. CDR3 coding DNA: TGTGCCAGCAGTTTTCCGGGTGGCTATGGCTACACCTTC.

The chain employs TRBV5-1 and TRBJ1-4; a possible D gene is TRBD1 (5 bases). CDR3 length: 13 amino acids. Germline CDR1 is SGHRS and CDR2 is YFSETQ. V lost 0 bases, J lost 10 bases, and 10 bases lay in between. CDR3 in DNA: TGCGCCAGCAGCTTGGCCCCGGGGGGAAAACTGTTTTTT. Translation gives CASSLAPGGKLFF.

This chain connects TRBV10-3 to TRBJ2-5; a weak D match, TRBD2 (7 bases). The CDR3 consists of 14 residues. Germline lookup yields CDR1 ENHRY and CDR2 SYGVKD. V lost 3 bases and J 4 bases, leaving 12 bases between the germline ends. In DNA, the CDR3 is TGTGCCATCAGTGATCGGGGGGCCCCAGAGACCCAGTACTTC. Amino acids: CAISDRGAPETQYF.

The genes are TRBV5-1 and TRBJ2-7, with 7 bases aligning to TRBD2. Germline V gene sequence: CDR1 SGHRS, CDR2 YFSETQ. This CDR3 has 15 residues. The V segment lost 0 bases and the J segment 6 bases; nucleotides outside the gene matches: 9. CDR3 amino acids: CASSLAGREDLEQYF. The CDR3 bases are TGCGCCAGCAGCTTGGCAGGCCGGGAGGATCTCGAGCAGTACTTC. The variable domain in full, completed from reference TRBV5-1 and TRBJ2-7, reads KAGVTQTPRYLIKTRGQQVTLSCSPISGHRSVSWYQQTPGQGLQFLFEYFSETQRNKGNFPGRFSGRQFSNSRSEMNVSTLELGDSALYLCASSLAGREDLEQYFGPGTRLTVT.

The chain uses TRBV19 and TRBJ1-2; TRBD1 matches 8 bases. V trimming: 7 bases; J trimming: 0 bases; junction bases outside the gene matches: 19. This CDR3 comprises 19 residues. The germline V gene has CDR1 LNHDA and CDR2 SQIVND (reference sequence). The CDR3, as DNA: TGTGCCAGTAAATCCGAAACCGAGGACAGGGAGCGCCCTAACTATGGCTACACCTTC. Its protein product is CASKSETEDRERPNYGYTF.

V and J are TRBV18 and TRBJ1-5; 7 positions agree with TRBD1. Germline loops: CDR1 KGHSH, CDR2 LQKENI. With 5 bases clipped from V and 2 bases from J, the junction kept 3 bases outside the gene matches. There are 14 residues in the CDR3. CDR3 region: CASSYRGGNQPQHF. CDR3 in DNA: TGTGCCAGCTCATACAGGGGTGGCAATCAGCCCCAGCATTTT.

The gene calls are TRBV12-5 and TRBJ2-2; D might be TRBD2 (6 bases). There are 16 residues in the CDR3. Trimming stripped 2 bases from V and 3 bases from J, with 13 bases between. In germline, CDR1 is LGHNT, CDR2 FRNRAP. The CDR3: CASGLWDAGYTGELFF. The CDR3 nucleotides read TGTGCTAGTGGTTTGTGGGATGCGGGATACACCGGGGAGCTGTTTTTT.

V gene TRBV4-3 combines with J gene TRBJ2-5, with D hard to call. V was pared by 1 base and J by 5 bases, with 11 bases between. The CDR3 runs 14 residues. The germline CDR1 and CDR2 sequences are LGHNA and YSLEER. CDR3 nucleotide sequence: TGCGCCAGCAGCCAAGGCGCAGGAAGGGAGACCCAGTACTTC. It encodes CASSQGAGRETQYF.

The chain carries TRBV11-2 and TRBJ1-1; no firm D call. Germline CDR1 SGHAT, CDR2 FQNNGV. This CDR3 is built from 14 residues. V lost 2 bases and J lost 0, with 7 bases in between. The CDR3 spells CASSLSSVNTEAFF. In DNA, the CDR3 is TGTGCCAGCAGCTTAAGTTCGGTGAACACTGAAGCTTTCTTT. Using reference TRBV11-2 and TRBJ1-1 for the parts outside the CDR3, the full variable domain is EAGVAQSPRYKIIEKRQSVAFWCNPISGHATLYWYQQILGQGPKLLIQFQNNGVVDDSQLPKDRFSAERLKGVDSTLKIQPAKLEDSAVYLCASSLSSVNTEAFFGQGTRLTVV.